This entry describes one TCR beta chain. They built TCR cDNA with 5'RACE template switching, a step that put in a universal primer site and UMIs. TCRdb ran MiXCR on the 5' RACE reads and lists one entry per CDR3 protein. The table lists 400,000 or so distinct CDR3 sequences, roughly 6.1% of them singletons. This entry belongs to a study of T cells after yellow fever vaccination. The CDR3 loop spans 16 amino acids. Germline V gives CDR1 LNHDA, CDR2 SQIVND (reference sequence). With V trimmed by 4 bases and J by 4 bases, 6 bases remained unmatched. This receptor was identified in a man aged 30 to 39 who received the YFV17D yellow fever vaccine. The rearrangement uses TRBV19 and TRBJ2-2; 10 positions match TRBD1. Sequenced here: PBMCs, sampled 5 days after the yellow fever booster vaccination. The chain's CDR3 is CASSTPGQGTTGELFF. The DNA of the CDR3 is TGTGCCAGTAGTACACCGGGACAGGGGACCACCGGGGAGCTGTTTTTT.